The clone carrying this T cell receptor delta chain was recorded only once. Its specificity is unknown. This sample was taken from a study of Vδ1+ human thymocytes. Study-level points and caveats: Thymic TRG and TRD repertoires appeared highly polyclonal, with Gaussian CDR3 length distributions. The authors advised highly purified populations and single-cell validation. Unlike peripheral blood Vdelta1+ controls, thymic delta-chain sequences included around 18% Vdelta2 and few Vdelta3.

Trimming took off 0 bases at V and 10 bases at J, with 27 bases between the two ends. The CDR3 has 18 amino acids. The germline gives CDR1 TSWWSYY, CDR2 QGS. Sequences come from RNA converted to cDNA by reverse transcription. Pooled V-gene forward primers with one constant-region reverse primer generated the CDR3 amplicons by multiplex PCR. TCRdb re-called the multiplex PCR reads through CATT. The sample gives under 80,000 delta-chain clones, about 30% of which show up once; over 0.2% is in the top ten. The sorted cells were CD3+ Vdelta1+ Vdelta2- thymocytes from alphabeta-depleted thymus. Sorted Vdelta1+ thymocytes were roughly 98% to 99.6% pure.

The chain combines TRDV1 with TRDJ1; TRDD2 or TRDD3 may be the D gene (7 bases each). Sequenced: Vdelta1+ gamma-delta thymocytes from the thymus. The subset denotes: FACS-sorted CD3+ TCRalphabeta- TCRVdelta1+ TCRVdelta2- thymocytes. The source is a boy under two years old who had congenital heart surgery. Written as DNA, the CDR3 is TGTGCTCTTGGGGAACTAGCGCCTTCCTTCGACAACTGGGGATTACTCATCTTT. Residues: CALGELAPSFDNWGLLIF.